These 12 T cell receptor beta chains were sequenced from one sample in a study of T cells after posttransplantation cyclophosphamide. The repertoire was sequenced with immunoSEQ multiplex PCR; TCRdb's copy has only in-frame clones and lacks some. The top ten hold 9% to 13% of the sample, which has roughly 23,000 clones, roughly nine tenths seen once. Treatment was busulfan-fludarabine conditioning, a marrow graft, and cyclophosphamide on days +3 and +4. Sample: PBMCs, taken after allogeneic stem cell transplant with posttransplant cyclophosphamide. The source of these receptors is a female patient aged 30 to 45 who received an allogeneic stem cell transplant from an unrelated donor, was CMV-positive, and had no GVHD. The graft donor may have given rise to some T cells.

The V gene is TRBV19, the J gene TRBJ2-1; 7 bases are shared with TRBD1. The CDR3 extends over 16 amino acids. Germline loops: CDR1 LNHDA, CDR2 SQIVND (reference sequence). Losses at the gene ends were 1 base for V and 12 bases for J; bases not matched to a gene: 15. The CDR3 here is CASSIGVGRGISRQFF. Here the CDR3 DNA reads TGTGCCAGTAGTATAGGAGTGGGCAGGGGGATTTCTCGGCAGTTCTTC.

V is TRBV11-2 and J is TRBJ2-2, with 8 bases matching TRBD2. Trimming took 8 bases from V and 6 from J; bases not matched to a gene: 8. Germline-derived CDR1 and CDR2 are SGHAT and FQNNGV. There are 14 residues in the CDR3. The CDR3 loop is CASWGLVLSGELFF. The CDR3 DNA reads as TGTGCCAGCTGGGGACTAGTCCTCTCCGGGGAGCTGTTTTTT.

This rearrangement joins TRBV16 to TRBJ1-4; D is ambiguous. CDR1 and CDR2 from the germline V gene are KGHSY and FQNENV. This CDR3 is built from 16 residues. Trimming cost V 4 bases and J 4 bases, with 16 bases left between them. CDR3 in amino acids: CASSPRVVRVNEKLFF. DNA of the CDR3: TGTGCCAGCAGCCCGAGGGTGGTCCGGGTTAATGAAAAACTGTTTTTT.

This clone was recorded once. This CDR3 is CASRTTGEQYF. The CDR3 DNA is TGTGCCAGCAGGACGACAGGGGAACAGTACTTC. The rearrangement joins TRBV28 to TRBJ2-7, with 8 bases lining up with TRBD1. This CDR3 is 11 amino acids long. Looked up from germline, CDR1 is MDHEN and CDR2 is SYDVKM. V lost 6 bases and J lost 10; bases outside the gene matches: 5.

The chain carries TRBV7-2 and TRBJ2-5, with 9 positions matching TRBD2. The V gene's germline CDR1 is SGHTA and CDR2 FQGNSA. V trimming: 1 base; J trimming: 6 bases; junction bases outside the gene matches: 9. The CDR3 runs to 16 residues. The CDR3 sequence: CASSLEAAGGLKTQYF. The CDR3 DNA reads TGTGCCAGCAGCTTAGAGGCAGCGGGGGGCCTAAAGACCCAGTACTTC. Using reference TRBV7-2 and TRBJ2-5 for the parts outside the CDR3, the full variable domain is GAGVSQSPSNKVTEKGKDVELRCDPISGHTALYWYRQSLGQGLEFLIYFQGNSAPDKSGLPSDRFSAERTGGSVSTLTIQRTQQEDSAVYLCASSLEAAGGLKTQYFGPGTRLLVL.

The V call is TRBV4-3, the J call TRBJ1-5, with 10 bases identical to TRBD1. The trim removed 3 bases at V and 3 bases at J, leaving 17 bases unmatched. The germline V gene has CDR1 LGHNA and CDR2 YSLEER. The length of the CDR3 is 20 residues. This CDR3 is CASSQSPGQGLGPYNQPQHF. CDR3 DNA sequence: TGCGCCAGCAGCCAGTCCCCGGGACAGGGGCTGGGGCCTTACAATCAGCCCCAGCATTTT.

This clone was recorded once. The chain links TRBV19 to TRBJ2-7; D remains ambiguous. The germline V gene encodes CDR1 LNHDA and CDR2 SQIVND (reference sequence). The V end was cut by 5 bases, the J end by 4 bases, with 15 bases between. The CDR3 length is 14 residues. The CDR3 nucleotides are TGTGCCAGTAGTCGAGGATCACTCCCTTACGAGCAGTACTTC. As protein: CASSRGSLPYEQYF.

The rearrangement uses TRBV30 and TRBJ2-1; 9 nucleotides match TRBD1. CDR1 and CDR2 from the germline V gene are GTSNPN and SVGIG (reference sequence). Trimming at V came to 4 bases and at J to 0 bases, leaving 13 bases not matched to a gene. The CDR3 runs 18 residues. CDR3 loop: CAWIGTGNKRSSYNEQFF. As DNA, the CDR3 is TGTGCCTGGATTGGGACAGGGAATAAAAGAAGCTCCTACAATGAGCAGTTCTTC.

By frequency in the sample, this clone is medium-sized. The chain couples TRBV6-6 to TRBJ1-2, with 7 nucleotides matching TRBD1. This CDR3 has 15 amino acids. Germline loops: CDR1 MNHNY, CDR2 SVGAGI (reference sequence). Unmatched junction bases numbered 11, after V lost 8 bases and J lost 2 bases. CDR3 sequence: CASVGTAEPNYGYTF. The CDR3 bases are TGTGCCAGCGTCGGGACAGCTGAACCAAACTATGGCTACACCTTC.

The rearrangement joins TRBV7-4 to TRBJ2-7, with TRBD1 identical over 9 bases. In germline, CDR1 is SGHVT, CDR2 SQSDAQ. V trimming: 3 bases; J trimming: 3 bases; junction bases outside the gene matches: 0. This CDR3 has 13 amino acids. In nucleotides, the CDR3 is TGTGCCAGCAGCTTGGACAGGGGCTACGAGCAGTACTTC. Protein sequence: CASSLDRGYEQYF.

The J gene is TRBJ2-4, the V gene TRBV5-4, with TRBD2 identical over 10 bases. Germline CDR1 SGHNT, CDR2 YYREEE (reference sequence). The CDR3 covers 15 residues. With V trimmed by 3 bases and J by 7 bases, 7 bases remained unmatched. This CDR3 is CASSSPQRGGNIQYF. In DNA form, the CDR3 reads TGTGCCAGCAGCTCACCCCAGCGGGGGGGCAACATTCAGTACTTC. The complete variable domain, with remaining parts taken from reference TRBV5-4 and TRBJ2-4, reads ETGVTQSPTHLIKTRGQQVTLRCSSQSGHNTVSWYQQALGQGPQFIFQYYREEENGRGNFPPRFSGLQFPNYSSELNVNALELDDSALYLCASSSPQRGGNIQYFGAGTRLSVL.

The gene calls are TRBV12-5 and TRBJ1-5; no definite D call. Germline CDR1 is LGHNT and CDR2 is FRNRAP. With 0 bases removed from V and 0 bases from J, the gap between germline ends came to 9 bases. CDR3 length: 16 amino acids. The CDR3 DNA is TGTGCTAGTGGTTTGGTGGGCAGGTATAGCAATCAGCCCCAGCATTTT. Its translation: CASGLVGRYSNQPQHF.